Below are 22 T cell receptor beta chains sequenced from a single sample in a study of cytomegalovirus exposure and HLA in healthy donors. This PCR relied on a set of 60 Vbeta primers and 13 Jbeta primers. TCRdb's copy holds only in-frame clones and misses some; the assay was immunoSEQ multiplex PCR. This table holds approximately 150,000 clones, roughly three quarters found once. The sequencing sample was made of PBMCs. The receptor source for this set is a woman aged 40 to 50 in good health and CMV-seronegative.

This rearrangement joins TRBV21-1 to TRBJ2-3; TRBD2 is taken as the D call from the table, unchecked against the DNA. TRBV21-1 is a known pseudogene. This CDR3 region has 16 residues. CDR3 protein: CASSKLWSPSTDTQYF. The CDR3 DNA reads TGTGCCAGCAGCAAATTGTGGAGTCCTAGCACAGATACGCAGTATTTT.

V and J are TRBV19 and TRBJ2-7; possibly TRBD2 for D (5 bases). Germline V gene data show CDR1 as LNHDA and CDR2 as SQIVND (reference sequence). This CDR3 contains 13 residues. V lost 5 bases, J lost 6 bases, and 14 bases lay in between. CDR3 amino acids: CASSVDVSGEQYF. The CDR3 DNA reads TGTGCCAGTAGTGTGGATGTGAGCGGCGAGCAGTACTTC.

The gene calls are TRBV4-2 and TRBJ2-2, with 7 positions matching TRBD2. V shed 11 bases and J 6 bases; nucleotides not matched to a gene: 3. The CDR3 has 11 amino acids. Germline V gene lookup returns CDR1 LGHNA and CDR2 YNFKEQ. The CDR3 sequence is CASREAGELFF. CDR3 bases: TGTGCCTCTCGGGAGGCCGGGGAGCTGTTTTTT.

V and J are TRBV6-5 and TRBJ1-3; 8 nucleotides line up with TRBD1. Trimming removed 8 bases from V and 0 bases from J; junction bases left unmatched: 6. Looked up from germline, CDR1 is MNHEY and CDR2 is SVGAGI. This CDR3 has 15 residues. The CDR3 nucleotides read TGTGCCAGCGCACGACAGGGGTCCTCTGGAAACACCATATATTTT. As protein: CASARQGSSGNTIYF.

As concerns this clone: A read error may account for a junction end that differs from germline. The rearrangement links TRBV6-4 to TRBJ2-6, with a possible D match to TRBD1 (6 bases). Germline V gene data show CDR1 as MRHNA and CDR2 as SNTAGT. The CDR3 runs 15 residues. The DNA of the CDR3 is TGTGCCAGCAGTGACTGGGGGCCTGGGGCCAACGGCCTGACTTTC. It is translated as CASSDWGPGANGLTF.

The gene calls are TRBV29-1 and TRBJ1-6; TRBD1 matches 9 bases. The V and J ends lost 4 bases and 7 bases, in that order; junction bases with no gene match: 5. This CDR3 is built from 14 residues. Germline CDR1 SQVTM, CDR2 ANQGSEA. DNA for the CDR3: TGCAGCGTTGCGGACAGGGGAGGAAATTCACCCCTCCACTTT. It specifies CSVADRGGNSPLHF.

V and J are TRBV15 and TRBJ1-2, with 7 positions matching TRBD1. This CDR3 region has 15 residues. The germline gives CDR1 LNHNV, CDR2 YYDKDF (reference sequence). The trim removed 3 bases at V and 0 bases at J, leaving 4 bases unmatched. The CDR3 DNA is TGTGCCACCAGCAGGGGACAGCTCACTAACTATGGCTACACCTTC. It codes for CATSRGQLTNYGYTF.

This chain links TRBV9 with TRBJ1-4, with D possibly matching TRBD1 (6 bases). This CDR3 is 17 amino acids long. CDR1 is SGDLS, CDR2 YYNGEE, per germline. V gave up 0 bases and J gave up 7 bases, with 19 bases separating them. The CDR3 loop is CASSVAPGGTPGEKLFF. CDR3 nucleotide sequence: TGTGCCAGCAGCGTAGCACCGGGGGGGACACCGGGTGAAAAACTGTTTTTT.

The chain employs TRBV15 and TRBJ2-7; tentative D call: TRBD2 (5 bases). The ends were cut back, 3 bases at V and 5 bases at J, with 8 bases in the middle. In germline, CDR1 is LNHNV, CDR2 YYDKDF (reference sequence). This CDR3 contains 12 residues. The CDR3 loop is CATSSSGDEQYF. CDR3 bases: TGTGCCACCAGCAGTTCCGGGGACGAGCAGTACTTC.

This sequence joins TRBV5-1 and TRBJ2-7, with a possible D match to TRBD2 (6 bases). V lost 1 base, J lost 2 bases, and 22 bases lay in between. Germline V gene sequence: CDR1 SGHRS, CDR2 YFSETQ. This CDR3 is 18 amino acids long. CDR3 sequence reads: CASSLFSGDGGLPYEQYF. The CDR3 DNA reads as TGCGCCAGCAGCTTGTTCTCGGGGGATGGTGGTCTCCCCTACGAGCAGTACTTC.

This clone has just a few counts. The V gene is TRBV6-5, the J gene TRBJ1-1, with D uncertain. The CDR3 runs 12 residues. The germline gives CDR1 MNHEY, CDR2 SVGAGI. V was trimmed by 6 bases and J by 2 bases, leaving 7 bases between them. The DNA of the CDR3 is TGTGCCAGCAGAGGACTCAACACTGAAGCTTTCTTT. Translated: CASRGLNTEAFF.

In this sample, this clone turned up once. The chain recombines TRBV11-2 with TRBJ2-7; D not resolved. The CDR3 consists of 16 residues. CDR1 SGHAT and CDR2 FQNNGV come from the germline V gene. The V end was cut by 1 base, the J end by 1 base, with 14 bases between. CDR3 residues: CASSLAILGRSYEQYF. The CDR3 DNA reads TGTGCCAGCAGCTTAGCTATTCTGGGCCGATCCTACGAGCAGTACTTC.

The chain couples TRBV6-5 to TRBJ1-2, with 7 bases fitting TRBD1. From germline, CDR1 is MNHEY and CDR2 SVGAGI. The CDR3 runs 13 residues. V was pared by 6 bases and J by 4 bases, with 5 bases of the junction left unmatched. The CDR3 protein is CASRTRQGYGYTF. The CDR3 DNA reads as TGTGCCAGCAGGACCCGACAGGGCTATGGCTACACCTTC.

This clone was seen more than once but under ten times. The J gene is TRBJ1-2, the V gene TRBV5-1; a possible D gene is TRBD1 (5 bases). The CDR3 totals 16 residues. Germline V gene lookup returns CDR1 SGHRS and CDR2 YFSETQ. Trimming cost V 3 bases and J 2 bases, with 17 bases left between them. The CDR3 region is CASSSAGPPVNYGYTF. The CDR3 bases are TGCGCCAGCAGCTCGGCGGGGCCTCCGGTCAACTATGGCTACACCTTC. The full variable domain, rest sourced from reference TRBV5-1 and TRBJ1-2, is KAGVTQTPRYLIKTRGQQVTLSCSPISGHRSVSWYQQTPGQGLQFLFEYFSETQRNKGNFPGRFSGRQFSNSRSEMNVSTLELGDSALYLCASSSAGPPVNYGYTFGSGTRLTVV.

This rearrangement joins TRBV7-2 to TRBJ2-5, with 7 positions matching TRBD1. CDR3 length: 15 residues. V lost 4 bases, J lost 2 bases, and 7 bases stayed unmatched. Germline V gives CDR1 SGHTA, CDR2 FQGNSA. The CDR3 reads CASSSGTVKQETQYF. DNA for the CDR3: TGTGCCAGCAGCTCCGGGACAGTAAAACAAGAGACCCAGTACTTC.

A few counts support this clone. The chain is built from TRBV11-3 and TRBJ2-7; D might be TRBD2 (6 bases). In germline, CDR1 is SGHNT, CDR2 YENEEA. Trimming cost V 2 bases and J 1 base, with 9 bases left between them. The CDR3 has 14 amino acids. The CDR3 DNA reads as TGTGCCAGCAGCTTACGTGGGGGGTCCTACGAGCAGTACTTC. It translates to CASSLRGGSYEQYF. Full variable domain (rest looked up from reference TRBV11-3 and TRBJ2-7): EAGVVQSPRYKIIEKKQPVAFWCNPISGHNTLYWYLQNLGQGPELLIRYENEEAVDDSQLPKDRFSAERLKGVDSTLKIQPAELGDSAVYLCASSLRGGSYEQYFGPGTRLTVT.

V gene TRBV10-3 combines with J gene TRBJ2-3; perhaps TRBD2 as D (5 bases). The CDR3 sequence is 13 residues long. CDR1 and CDR2 from the germline V gene are ENHRY and SYGVKD. The CDR3 is CATSASRADTQYF. In nucleotides, the CDR3 is TGTGCGACCTCCGCTAGCCGTGCCGATACGCAGTATTTT.

This clone was seen once. This chain uses TRBV7-2 with TRBJ2-7; TRBD2 aligns across 9 bases. V gave up 3 bases and J gave up 6 bases; unmatched junction bases: 9. Germline CDR1 reads SGHTA; CDR2 reads FQGNSA. This CDR3 has 15 amino acids. CDR3 in amino acids: CASSFFSAGGVEQYF. DNA for the CDR3: TGTGCCAGCAGCTTTTTTTCTGCGGGGGGGGTCGAGCAGTACTTC.

V gene TRBV30 combines with J gene TRBJ1-4; tentative D call: TRBD1 (6 bases). V was clipped by 4 bases and J by 8 bases, with 14 bases between them. This CDR3 region has 13 residues. The germline gives CDR1 GTSNPN, CDR2 SVGIG (reference sequence). Here the CDR3 DNA reads TGTGCCTGGACAGGGGTGGATCGAGAAAAACTGTTTTTT. Its translation: CAWTGVDREKLFF.

This chain joins TRBV6-5 and TRBJ1-2; D gene ambiguous. The CDR3 is 13 amino acids. Germline V gene sequence: CDR1 MNHEY, CDR2 SVGAGI. V dropped 7 bases and J dropped 7 bases, with 16 bases sitting between them. The chain's CDR3 is CASTLGRESGYTF. CDR3 DNA sequence: TGTGCCAGCACCCTTGGAAGGGAGTCTGGCTACACCTTC.

This sequence joins TRBV7-2 and TRBJ2-1; 11 nucleotides agree with TRBD2. Germline values: CDR1 SGHTA, CDR2 FQGNSA. This CDR3 has 16 amino acids. J lost 3 bases, V lost 5 bases, and 6 bases had no gene match. Here the CDR3 reads CASSGGGLAVYNEQFF. CDR3 nucleotides: TGTGCCAGCAGCGGTGGGGGACTAGCGGTCTACAATGAGCAGTTCTTC.

The chain carries TRBV28 and TRBJ1-1, with 8 bases matching TRBD1. The CDR3 contains 15 residues. The germline V gene has CDR1 MDHEN and CDR2 SYDVKM. The V segment lost 6 bases and the J segment 3 bases; nucleotides outside the gene matches: 9. In nucleotides, the CDR3 is TGTGCCAGCAGGGGGCAGGGGGCAGGGGACACTGAAGCTTTCTTT. Translating gives CASRGQGAGDTEAFF.